The 2 T cell receptor beta chains below all came from one sample that was sequenced in a study of T cell clonality in common variable immunodeficiency (dated by TCRdb to about 2015). Here is what the overall study found, with its caveats: CVID TCRbeta sequences were reported to have fewer deletions and N-nucleotide insertions and to lack highly modified clones with 13 or more V deletions.

Libraries came from the immunoSEQ multiplex PCR assay. Not all clones reach the TCRdb copy of this immuneACCESS table, which keeps in-frame sequences only. Checked studies attribute under half of the gap to unresolved V genes and leave the rest unexplained. The table records 15,000 to 20,000 clones for this sample, and not one of them appears only once. The ten largest make up more than 12% of the sample. No cognate antigen is known for these TCRs. Input material: peripheral blood mononuclear cells. The receptors shown here come from a human donor with common variable immunodeficiency.

Concerning this clone: The read finishes 3 residues shy of the CDR3 end, and the germline J gene is used to complete it. V and J are TRBV11-3 and TRBJ1-1; D is undetermined. The CDR3 loop spans 12 amino acids. The germline V gene has CDR1 SGHNT and CDR2 YENEEA. The V and J ends lost 5 bases and 5 bases respectively, with 9 bases between them. CDR3 DNA (partial): TGTGCCAGCAGCGCGGGTGGTACTGAA. It encodes CASSAGGTE. The full CDR3 reads CASSAGGTEAFF.

Notes on this clone: The sequence runs out 3 residues before the end of the CDR3; the remainder is reconstructed from the germline J gene. The chain is built from TRBV7-2 and TRBJ2-2; D is undetermined. The CDR3 is made up of 16 amino acids. Germline CDR1 and CDR2: SGHTA and FQGNSA. Trimming pared 0 bases from V and 2 bases from J, leaving 10 bases between. Here the CDR3 reads CASSLASPLNTGELFF. The covered CDR3 bases are TGTGCCAGCAGCTTAGCTAGCCCCCTCAACACCGGGGAG.